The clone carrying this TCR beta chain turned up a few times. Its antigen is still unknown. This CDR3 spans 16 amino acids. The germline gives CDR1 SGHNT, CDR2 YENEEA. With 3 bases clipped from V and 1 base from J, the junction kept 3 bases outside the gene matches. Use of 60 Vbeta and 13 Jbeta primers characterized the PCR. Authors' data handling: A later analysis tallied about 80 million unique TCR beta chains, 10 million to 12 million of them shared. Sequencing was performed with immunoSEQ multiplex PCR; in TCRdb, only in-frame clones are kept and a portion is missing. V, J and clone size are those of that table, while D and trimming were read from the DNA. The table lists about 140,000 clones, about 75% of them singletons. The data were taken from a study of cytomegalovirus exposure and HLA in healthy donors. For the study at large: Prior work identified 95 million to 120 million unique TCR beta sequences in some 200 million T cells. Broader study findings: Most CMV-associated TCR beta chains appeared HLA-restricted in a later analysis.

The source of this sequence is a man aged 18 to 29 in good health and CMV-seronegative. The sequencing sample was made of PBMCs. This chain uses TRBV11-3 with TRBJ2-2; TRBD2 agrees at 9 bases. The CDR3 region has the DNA TGTGCCAGCAGCTTCGGACTAGCGAGGAACACCGGGGAGCTGTTTTTT. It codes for CASSFGLARNTGELFF.